A single sample is the source of the 26 T cell receptor beta chains below, sequenced in a study of cytomegalovirus exposure and HLA in healthy donors (dated by TCRdb to 2015 to 2018). Library construction relied on the immunoSEQ multiplex PCR assay. The clones in this table, taken by TCRdb from immuneACCESS, are in-frame only. Not every clone is retained; where verified, under half of the shortfall comes from an unresolved V gene, and the cause of the rest is unknown. For this sample there are over 70,000 clones; 94% appear just once. Roughly 0.63% of the sample is in the top ten clones. The specimen sequenced was PBMCs. The receptors stem from a woman between 18 and 30 years old in good health and CMV-seronegative.

This clone has more than one count but fewer than ten. This chain connects TRBV6-1 to TRBJ2-7; maybe TRBD1 (6 bases). Germline values: CDR1 MNHNS, CDR2 SASEGT. CDR3 length: 13 residues. Trimming removed 10 bases from V and 0 bases from J, with 13 bases in between. CDR3 nucleotides: TGTGCCACGGATCGGGACATCTCCTACGAGCAGTACTTC. Translating it yields CATDRDISYEQYF.

This rearrangement joins TRBV7-6 to TRBJ2-5, with D tentatively TRBD1 (6 bases). The CDR3 length is 14 residues. V lost 4 bases and J lost 4, with 13 bases in between. Germline loops: CDR1 SGHVS, CDR2 FNYEAQ. The CDR3 nucleotides are TGTGCCAGCAGCTCGAAGGGACATCGAGAGACCCAGTACTTC. This sequence encodes CASSSKGHRETQYF. Using reference TRBV7-6 and TRBJ2-5 for the parts outside the CDR3, the full variable domain is GAGVSQSPRYKVTKRGQDVALRCDPISGHVSLYWYRQALGQGPEFLTYFNYEAQQDKSGLPNDRFSAERPEGSISTLTIQRTEQRDSAMYRCASSSKGHRETQYFGPGTRLLVL.

The chain is built from TRBV7-2 and TRBJ1-1; weak D call: TRBD1 (6 bases). Trimming pared 5 bases from V and 6 bases from J, leaving 13 bases between. The CDR3 has 13 amino acids. The V gene's germline CDR1 is SGHTA and CDR2 FQGNSA. This chain's CDR3 is CASSPPGQSEAFF. DNA of the CDR3: TGTGCCAGCAGCCCACCCGGACAGTCTGAAGCTTTCTTT.

The V call is TRBV2, the J call TRBJ2-3; D gene ambiguous. CDR3 length equals 13 residues. The germline V and J ends were trimmed by 7 bases and 2 bases, with 10 bases remaining between them. The germline CDR1 and CDR2 sequences are SNHLY and FYNNEI. CDR3 residues: CASTVVITDTQYF. The CDR3 DNA reads TGTGCCAGCACCGTAGTAATCACAGATACGCAGTATTTT.

J is TRBJ2-3 and V is TRBV6-1; D perhaps matches TRBD2 (7 bases). This CDR3 comprises 15 residues. V was clipped by 7 bases and J by 4 bases, with 18 bases between them. Germline CDR1 reads MNHNS; CDR2 reads SASEGT. The CDR3 reads CASTHLTGGPDTQYF. CDR3 in DNA: TGTGCCAGCACCCACCTCACGGGGGGCCCAGATACGCAGTATTTT.

J is TRBJ2-2 and V is TRBV27; D is perhaps TRBD2 (6 bases). V was pared by 1 base and J by 6 bases, with 12 bases between. Germline-derived CDR1 and CDR2 are MNHEY and SMNVEV (reference sequence). This CDR3 has 15 residues. The DNA of the CDR3 is TGTGCCAGCAGTTTATTATGGGGGGAGGCCGGGGAGCTGTTTTTT. The encoded protein is CASSLLWGEAGELFF.

The rearrangement joins TRBV5-8 to TRBJ2-7; 10 bases match TRBD1. The trim removed 0 bases at V and 6 bases at J, leaving 6 bases unmatched. The CDR3 covers 15 residues. Per germline, CDR1 SGHTS and CDR2 YDEGEE. Here the CDR3 DNA reads TGTGCCAGCAGCTTGGCTGACAGGGGGCAGGTCGAGCAGTACTTC. This gives the protein CASSLADRGQVEQYF.

V and J are TRBV2 and TRBJ1-5; 7 bases are shared with TRBD1. V was pared by 5 bases and J by 0 bases, with 7 bases of the junction left unmatched. The CDR3 has 16 amino acids. Germline V CDR1 and CDR2: SNHLY, FYNNEI. The CDR3 coding sequence is TGTGCCAGCAGTCCTCCTCGGGACAGTAGCAATCAGCCCCAGCATTTT. Its translation is CASSPPRDSSNQPQHF.

The chain uses TRBV7-2 and TRBJ1-1; no firm D call. CDR3 size: 15 residues. The germline V and J ends were trimmed by 4 bases and 4 bases, with 16 bases remaining between them. Germline V CDR1 and CDR2: SGHTA, FQGNSA. DNA for the CDR3: TGTGCCAGCAGCTCTGGGCCCGGCAGGTCCACTGAAGCTTTCTTT. As protein: CASSSGPGRSTEAFF.

The chain uses TRBV7-2 and TRBJ1-2; weak D call: TRBD1 (5 bases). The CDR3 covers 15 residues. The germline V gene encodes CDR1 SGHTA and CDR2 FQGNSA. The germline V and J ends were trimmed by 1 base and 3 bases, with 12 bases remaining between them. The CDR3 reads CASSLEEGRHYGYTF. In DNA form, the CDR3 reads TGTGCCAGCAGCTTAGAGGAGGGACGCCACTATGGCTACACCTTC.

This clone was seen just once. The V gene is TRBV5-1, the J gene TRBJ1-1; 7 nucleotides line up with TRBD1. Germline CDR1 is SGHRS and CDR2 is YFSETQ. V shed 7 bases and J 4 bases; nucleotides not matched to a gene: 10. The CDR3 spans 14 residues. Here the CDR3 reads CASFDPTGSTEAFF. The CDR3 DNA reads TGCGCCAGCTTCGACCCGACAGGGAGCACTGAAGCTTTCTTT.

The chain is built from TRBV5-1 and TRBJ1-5, with D unclear. Per the germline V gene, CDR1 is SGHRS and CDR2 is YFSETQ. V was pared by 4 bases and J by 3 bases, with 20 bases between. The CDR3 has 17 residues. The CDR3 sequence is CASSPEGPWLINQPQHF. DNA of the CDR3: TGCGCCAGCAGCCCCGAGGGCCCGTGGCTAATCAATCAGCCCCAGCATTTT.

The V call is TRBV5-1, the J call TRBJ2-1; TRBD2 matches 11 bases. This CDR3 region has 14 residues. V shed 4 bases and J 5 bases; nucleotides not matched to a gene: 2. Germline V gene sequence: CDR1 SGHRS, CDR2 YFSETQ. The CDR3 DNA reads as TGCGCCAGCAGCATGGGACTAGCGGACAATGAGCAGTTCTTC. Translated, it gives CASSMGLADNEQFF.

The rearrangement links TRBV9 to TRBJ1-1; possible D gene TRBD1, 6 bases. The germline V gene has CDR1 SGDLS and CDR2 YYNGEE. With 4 bases removed from V and 1 base from J, the gap between germline ends came to 11 bases. The CDR3 has 14 residues. The CDR3 loop reads CASSSRQENTEAFF. CDR3 DNA sequence: TGTGCCAGCAGCTCCCGACAGGAGAACACTGAAGCTTTCTTT.

This chain connects TRBV30 to TRBJ1-2; a possible D gene is TRBD1 (5 bases). This CDR3 is 14 amino acids long. Germline V CDR1 and CDR2: GTSNPN, SVGIG (reference sequence). V was trimmed by 2 bases and J by 8 bases, leaving 18 bases between them. The CDR3 reads CAWSLGASPWGYTF. As DNA, the CDR3 is TGTGCCTGGAGTTTAGGGGCCTCGCCGTGGGGCTACACCTTC.

This chain links TRBV6-5 with TRBJ1-2; a possible D gene is TRBD1 (6 bases). CDR3 size: 13 residues. V gave up 6 bases and J gave up 8 bases, with 16 bases separating them. The germline V gene encodes CDR1 MNHEY and CDR2 SVGAGI. CDR3 amino acids: CASRETGRGGYTF. DNA of the CDR3: TGTGCCAGCAGGGAAACAGGGAGAGGAGGCTACACCTTC.

J is TRBJ1-3 and V is TRBV6-1; weak D call: TRBD1 (5 bases). The ends were cut back, 2 bases at V and 0 bases at J, with 11 bases in the middle. The CDR3 is 16 residues long. The V gene's germline CDR1 is MNHNS and CDR2 SASEGT. CDR3 nucleotides: TGTGCCAGCAGTGAATACGGCAGGGCCTCTGGAAACACCATATATTTT. It translates to CASSEYGRASGNTIYF.

The CDR3 DNA sequence: TGTGCCAGCAGCTTTTCCCTGACAGACTACGAGCAGTACTTC. Translating gives CASSFSLTDYEQYF. The V gene is TRBV7-9, the J gene TRBJ2-7; D possibly corresponds to TRBD1 (5 bases). Germline loops: CDR1 SEHNR, CDR2 FQNEAQ (reference sequence). There are 14 residues in the CDR3. Trimming pared 3 bases from V and 3 bases from J, leaving 12 bases between. The full variable domain, its missing parts supplied by reference TRBV7-9 and TRBJ2-7, is DTGVSQNPRHKITKRGQNVTFRCDPISEHNRLYWYRQTLGQGPEFLTYFQNEAQLEKSRLLSDRFSAERPKGSFSTLEIQRTEQGDSAMYLCASSFSLTDYEQYFGPGTRLTVT.

The chain combines TRBV6-5 with TRBJ2-5; 8 bases match TRBD2. CDR3 length: 16 residues. The trim removed 2 bases at V and 1 base at J, leaving 6 bases unmatched. From germline, CDR1 is MNHEY and CDR2 SVGAGI. The CDR3 DNA sequence: TGTGCCAGCAGTTACGGGGGGGCGGGAGGCCAAGAGACCCAGTACTTC. Protein sequence: CASSYGGAGGQETQYF.

The V call is TRBV27, the J call TRBJ1-6; D is possibly TRBD1 (6 bases). Germline V gene sequence: CDR1 MNHEY, CDR2 SMNVEV (reference sequence). CDR3 length equals 15 residues. The V gene lost 3 bases and the J gene lost 4 bases, with 10 bases spanning the gap. The CDR3 loop is CASSFYREYNSPLHF. As DNA, the CDR3 is TGTGCCAGCAGTTTCTACAGGGAATATAATTCACCCCTCCACTTT.

CDR3 sequence (DNA): TGCGCCAGCAGCGTAGGACCCGGACTAGCGGGGGATGAGCAGTTCTTC. Translation gives CASSVGPGLAGDEQFF. The chain uses TRBV5-1 and TRBJ2-1, with TRBD2 matching 13 bases. J was trimmed by 8 bases and V by 4 bases; bases with no gene match: 9. The CDR3 is made up of 16 amino acids. The germline V gene has CDR1 SGHRS and CDR2 YFSETQ.

This chain links TRBV6-6 with TRBJ2-7; 7 bases match TRBD2. The CDR3 has 16 residues. The J segment lost 1 base and the V segment lost 6 bases, leaving 12 bases of the junction unmatched. Germline loops: CDR1 MNHNY, CDR2 SVGAGI (reference sequence). In nucleotides, the CDR3 is TGTGCCAGCAGGATATCTTCTGGGGGGGATTCCTACGAGCAGTACTTC. Encoded protein: CASRISSGGDSYEQYF.

The V gene is TRBV7-2, the J gene TRBJ1-2; TRBD1 might be the D (6 bases). Trimming cost V 4 bases and J 0 bases, with 12 bases left between them. The CDR3 length is 15 residues. Germline loops: CDR1 SGHTA, CDR2 FQGNSA. CDR3 protein: CASSSGQRANYGYTF. In nucleotides, the CDR3 is TGTGCCAGCAGCTCAGGACAGCGAGCTAACTATGGCTACACCTTC.

This chain connects TRBV7-2 to TRBJ2-3, with 10 nucleotides matching TRBD1. The V gene end was trimmed by 5 bases and the J gene end by 4 bases; junction bases not matched to a gene: 9. The germline V gene has CDR1 SGHTA and CDR2 FQGNSA. The CDR3 is made up of 16 amino acids. The CDR3 nucleotides are TGTGCCAGCAGCCCCACAGTTGGGACAGGGGCAGATACGCAGTATTTT. Protein product: CASSPTVGTGADTQYF.

V gene TRBV11-2 combines with J gene TRBJ1-2; D possibly corresponds to TRBD1 (6 bases). The germline V and J ends were trimmed by 5 bases and 4 bases, with 14 bases remaining between them. The length of the CDR3 is 14 residues. Germline lookup yields CDR1 SGHAT and CDR2 FQNNGV. In DNA, the CDR3 is TGTGCCAGCAGCGCAGTAGACAGGCCCTATGGCTACACCTTC. It yields the protein CASSAVDRPYGYTF.

The V call is TRBV11-2, the J call TRBJ1-4; 8 bases map to TRBD1. Germline V gives CDR1 SGHAT, CDR2 FQNNGV. The CDR3 extends over 15 amino acids. Trimming cost V 4 bases and J 8 bases; bases outside gene matches: 9. For the CDR3, the DNA is TGTGCCAGCAGCTCGACGACAGGGGAGGACGAAAAACTGTTTTTT. This sequence encodes CASSSTTGEDEKLFF.